Detailed here is one T cell receptor beta chain. Its antigen remains unknown. The data are from a study of cytomegalovirus exposure and HLA in healthy donors. About the study: Clustering assigned around 77% of the approximately 430 genotyped donors to the Caucasian-associated ancestry cluster. Study outcomes and limitations: Reports state that TCR beta sequences accurately predicted most subjects' HLA-A and HLA-B alleles. Common viral pathogens (according to a later analysis) appeared linked to several of the most significant clusters.

PCR primers comprised 60 Vbeta and 13 Jbeta primers. Only in-frame clones appear in the TCRdb table, and some are missing; sequencing was by immunoSEQ multiplex PCR. The sample's table shows roughly 30,000 clones. V lost 0 bases, J lost 1 base, and 0 bases stayed unmatched. Germline V gene data show CDR1 as SGHNT and CDR2 as YYREEE (reference sequence). This CDR3 comprises 14 residues. This sequence joins TRBV5-4 and TRBJ1-1, with 7 bases matching TRBD1. The sequencing input was PBMCs. This clonotype originated in a female donor in good health and CMV-seronegative. CDR3 region: CASSLDRGNTEAFF. The DNA for the CDR3 is TGTGCCAGCAGCTTGGACAGGGGGAACACTGAAGCTTTCTTT.